The 32 T cell receptor beta chains below come from one sample, sequenced in a study of blood T cell repertoires in COVID-19. This table comes from immunoSEQ multiplex PCR, and its TCRdb copy is limited to in-frame clones, with some not included. The repertoire consists of 250,000 to 300,000 clones, with 70% to 90% occurring once and the leading ten covering 4.5% to 6%. Source material: peripheral blood. Receptors originate from a man between 45 and 60 years old with active or convalescent COVID-19.

This sequence joins TRBV27 and TRBJ2-1; D possibly corresponds to TRBD2 (6 bases). The CDR3 sequence is 17 residues long. Trimming took 7 bases from V and 4 from J, leaving 23 bases between them. Germline assignment: CDR1 MNHEY and CDR2 SMNVEV (reference sequence). CDR3 sequence: CASMRIRGEAAYNEQFF. DNA for the CDR3: TGTGCCAGCATGAGGATCCGAGGGGAGGCGGCGTACAATGAGCAGTTCTTC.

This sequence joins TRBV2 and TRBJ2-7, with 11 bases that match TRBD2. With V trimmed by 5 bases and J by 0 bases, 6 bases remained unmatched. The CDR3 spans 16 residues. Germline V gene data show CDR1 as SNHLY and CDR2 as FYNNEI. The CDR3 nucleotides read TGTGCCAGCAGTTACGCCGGGACTAGCGGCTCCTACGAGCAGTACTTC. Protein: CASSYAGTSGSYEQYF.

This sequence joins TRBV28 and TRBJ2-7; possibly TRBD1 for D (7 bases). V dropped 4 bases and J dropped 2 bases, with 15 bases sitting between them. The CDR3 sequence is 15 residues long. Germline V lookup: CDR1 MDHEN, CDR2 SYDVKM. Written as DNA, the CDR3 is TGTGCCAGCAGTTCCCAGGGGGGTTCGGCCTACGAGCAGTACTTC. This codes for CASSSQGGSAYEQYF.

This rearrangement joins TRBV4-2 to TRBJ1-2; the D is unclear. V was pared by 6 bases and J by 7 bases, with 24 bases between. Germline lookup yields CDR1 LGHNA and CDR2 YNFKEQ. The CDR3 runs 16 residues. The CDR3 DNA is TGTGCCAGCAGTAGAGACCCCTCAACCGGCGGTTTTGGCTACACCTTC. Its translation is CASSRDPSTGGFGYTF.

This sequence joins TRBV19 and TRBJ2-1; 7 positions agree with TRBD1. After removal of 6 bases from V and 0 bases from J, the junction contained 11 bases not matched to a gene. Germline CDR1 is LNHDA and CDR2 is SQIVND (reference sequence). The CDR3 spans 17 residues. CDR3 sequence reads: CASSPSSGQRSYNEQFF. The CDR3 nucleotides read TGTGCCAGTAGCCCGTCCTCGGGACAGCGCTCCTACAATGAGCAGTTCTTC.

This clone was recorded only once. The chain links TRBV19 to TRBJ2-1, with 7 bases lining up with TRBD1. The CDR3 is 18 amino acids. Germline V gives CDR1 LNHDA, CDR2 SQIVND (reference sequence). The junction had 14 bases not matched to a gene; V was cut back by 6 bases and J by 0 bases. The CDR3 DNA sequence: TGTGCCAGTAGGGGGACAGATCCCTTGAAGAGCTCCTACAATGAGCAGTTCTTC. Its protein is CASRGTDPLKSSYNEQFF.

The V call is TRBV27, the J call TRBJ1-3; 7 nucleotides match TRBD1. Germline CDR1 MNHEY, CDR2 SMNVEV (reference sequence). Trimming removed 9 bases from V and 0 bases from J; junction bases left unmatched: 5. The CDR3 spans 14 residues. As DNA, the CDR3 is TGTGCCAGTGCGACAGGGAGCTCTGGAAACACCATATATTTT. Encoded protein: CASATGSSGNTIYF.

The chain uses TRBV5-6 and TRBJ2-1; 8 nucleotides line up with TRBD2. From germline, CDR1 is SGHDT and CDR2 YYEEEE. This CDR3 spans 14 amino acids. V shed 2 bases, J shed 4 bases, and the junction held 2 bases outside the gene matches. Written as DNA, the CDR3 is TGTGCCAGCAGCTTTAGCGGGGTTTACAATGAGCAGTTCTTC. It specifies CASSFSGVYNEQFF.

This chain links TRBV4-1 with TRBJ1-1, with D possibly matching TRBD1 (5 bases). The CDR3 extends over 15 amino acids. Germline V gene data show CDR1 as MGHRA and CDR2 as YSYEKL. V was trimmed by 2 bases and J by 3 bases, leaving 13 bases between them. The chain's CDR3 is CASSQPTSGDTEAFF. As DNA, the CDR3 is TGCGCCAGCAGCCAACCGACCTCGGGGGACACTGAAGCTTTCTTT.

The rearrangement uses TRBV6-5 and TRBJ2-2; the D gene is possibly TRBD1 (6 bases). The V gene lost 7 bases and the J gene lost 5 bases, with 14 bases spanning the gap. Germline loops: CDR1 MNHEY, CDR2 SVGAGI. The length of the CDR3 is 14 residues. The CDR3 region has the DNA TGTGCCAGCACCATAAACAGGGAAACCGGGGAGCTGTTTTTT. Its translation: CASTINRETGELFF.

V and J are TRBV2 and TRBJ2-2; D might be TRBD1 (5 bases). CDR1 and CDR2 from the germline V gene are SNHLY and FYNNEI. V was cut by 4 bases and J by 0 bases, with 12 bases left in between. CDR3 length: 16 amino acids. The CDR3 loop reads CASSAFRATNTGELFF. DNA for the CDR3: TGTGCCAGCAGTGCCTTCAGGGCAACGAACACCGGGGAGCTGTTTTTT.

The V gene is TRBV19, the J gene TRBJ1-2, with 9 bases lining up with TRBD1. J lost 8 bases, V lost 10 bases, and 8 bases had no gene match. The CDR3 contains 12 residues. Per germline, CDR1 LNHDA and CDR2 SQIVND (reference sequence). The CDR3 sequence is CATNTGGGGYTF. CDR3 nucleotides: TGTGCCACTAATACAGGGGGCGGGGGCTACACCTTC. Full variable domain (missing parts from reference TRBV19 and TRBJ1-2): DGGITQSPKYLFRKEGQNVTLSCEQNLNHDAMYWYRQDPGQGLRLIYYSQIVNDFQKGDIAEGYSVSREKKESFPLTVTSAQKNPTAFYLCATNTGGGGYTFGSGTRLTVV.

The J gene is TRBJ1-2, the V gene TRBV28; a possible D gene is TRBD1 (5 bases). The CDR3 loop spans 16 amino acids. Looked up from germline, CDR1 is MDHEN and CDR2 is SYDVKM. V was clipped by 3 bases and J by 0 bases, with 14 bases between them. The CDR3 protein is CASSLGREWANYGYTF. In DNA, the CDR3 is TGTGCCAGCAGTTTGGGCAGGGAATGGGCTAACTATGGCTACACCTTC.

The V call is TRBV3-1 (or the pseudogene TRBV3-2), the J call TRBJ1-2; no clear D gene. Trimming shortened V by 3 bases and J by 4 bases, and 15 bases separated the two germline ends. Germline V CDR1 and CDR2: LGHDT, YNNKEL (reference sequence). The CDR3 runs to 15 residues. The CDR3 is CASSQRDPNIYGYTF. DNA of the CDR3: TGTGCCAGCAGCCAGCGGGATCCGAACATCTATGGCTACACCTTC.

The chain is built from TRBV6-6 and TRBJ2-3, with a weak D call TRBD1 (5 bases). Germline V gene data show CDR1 as MNHNY and CDR2 as SVGAGI (reference sequence). The CDR3 sequence is 15 residues long. V lost 2 bases and J lost 0, with 9 bases in between. The DNA for the CDR3 is TGTGCCAGCAGTTACGGGGCAAGAAGCACAGATACGCAGTATTTT. Residues: CASSYGARSTDTQYF.

V gene TRBV4-3 combines with J gene TRBJ1-2; D uncertain. This CDR3 contains 16 residues. The germline V gene has CDR1 LGHNA and CDR2 YSLEER. V was cut by 1 base and J by 0 bases, with 12 bases left in between. CDR3 region: CASSQVVGEANYGYTF. CDR3 nucleotides: TGCGCCAGCAGCCAAGTTGTCGGAGAAGCTAACTATGGCTACACCTTC.

This rearrangement joins TRBV9 to TRBJ2-3; TRBD1 matches at 7 bases. The trim removed 1 base at V and 8 bases at J, leaving 4 bases unmatched. The CDR3 extends over 13 amino acids. The germline V gene encodes CDR1 SGDLS and CDR2 YYNGEE. CDR3 amino acids: CASSVLQGRTQYF. In DNA form, the CDR3 reads TGTGCCAGCAGCGTATTACAGGGGCGTACGCAGTATTTT.

This chain links TRBV19 with TRBJ1-5; TRBD1 might be the D (6 bases). This CDR3 comprises 14 residues. Germline-derived CDR1 and CDR2 are LNHDA and SQIVND (reference sequence). V was trimmed by 3 bases and J by 3 bases, leaving 9 bases between them. The CDR3 protein is CASSIGGANQPQHF. CDR3 nucleotides: TGTGCCAGTAGTATCGGGGGGGCCAATCAGCCCCAGCATTTT.

The genes are TRBV19 and TRBJ1-6, with 9 bases matching TRBD1. This CDR3 region has 15 residues. Germline V gene sequence: CDR1 LNHDA, CDR2 SQIVND (reference sequence). The V segment lost 7 bases and the J segment 7 bases; nucleotides outside the gene matches: 8. DNA of the CDR3: TGTGCCAGTACCACAGGAACAGGGGGCAATTCACCCCTCCACTTT. This encodes CASTTGTGGNSPLHF.

The chain combines TRBV28 with TRBJ1-1; tentative D call: TRBD1 (5 bases). Trimming removed 7 bases from V and 4 bases from J, with 13 bases in between. Germline CDR1 and CDR2: MDHEN and SYDVKM. The CDR3 loop spans 13 amino acids. The CDR3 nucleotides are TGTGCCAGCACCCAGGGCGTGGGCACTGAAGCTTTCTTT. As protein: CASTQGVGTEAFF.

V is TRBV19 and J is TRBJ2-3, with 9 nucleotides matching TRBD2. Per the germline V gene, CDR1 is LNHDA and CDR2 is SQIVND (reference sequence). The junction had 8 bases not matched to a gene; V was cut back by 3 bases and J by 1 base. The CDR3 runs 17 residues. CDR3 protein: CASSMSSGGFRTDTQYF. The CDR3 DNA is TGTGCCAGTAGTATGAGTAGCGGGGGCTTCCGCACAGATACGCAGTATTTT.

V and J are TRBV19 and TRBJ2-2, with TRBD2 identical over 8 bases. CDR1 and CDR2 from the germline V gene are LNHDA and SQIVND (reference sequence). With 8 bases clipped from V and 4 bases from J, the junction kept 6 bases outside the gene matches. The CDR3 consists of 14 residues. CDR3 DNA sequence: TGTGCCAGTCGTAGCGGGGCCAGCACCGGGGAGCTGTTTTTT. Translation: CASRSGASTGELFF.

This clone was recorded once. The rearrangement joins TRBV2 to TRBJ2-7, with 8 bases matching TRBD1. From germline, CDR1 is SNHLY and CDR2 FYNNEI. CDR3 length equals 14 residues. The V segment lost 6 bases and the J segment 4 bases; nucleotides outside the gene matches: 8. The CDR3 coding sequence is TGTGCCAGCAGCCCAGACAGGGGAAGATACGAGCAGTACTTC. This gives the protein CASSPDRGRYEQYF.

The chain uses TRBV7-3 and TRBJ2-1; 12 bases match TRBD1. V lost 5 bases and J lost 8; bases outside the gene matches: 7. Germline V gene sequence: CDR1 SGHTA, CDR2 FQGTGA. This CDR3 spans 15 amino acids. CDR3: CASSLGGQGADEQFF. For the CDR3, the DNA is TGTGCCAGCAGCCTGGGGGGACAGGGGGCGGATGAGCAGTTCTTC.

The chain is built from TRBV11-2 and TRBJ1-2, with a weak D call TRBD1 (6 bases). The V end was cut by 0 bases, the J end by 6 bases, with 11 bases between. CDR3 length: 14 residues. Germline V gene data show CDR1 as SGHAT and CDR2 as FQNNGV. DNA for the CDR3: TGTGCCAGCAGCTTAGATCGGGCAGGGGATGGCTACACCTTC. Translated: CASSLDRAGDGYTF.

The genes are TRBV14 and TRBJ2-3; 9 nucleotides agree with TRBD1. Germline V gene sequence: CDR1 SGHDN, CDR2 FVKESK. The CDR3 is 19 amino acids. The junction had 17 bases not matched to a gene; V was cut back by 4 bases and J by 3 bases. CDR3 sequence reads: CASSPRPGQGGLGTDTQYF. The CDR3 DNA reads TGTGCCAGCAGCCCCCGACCGGGACAGGGTGGCTTAGGGACAGATACGCAGTATTTT.

The chain has TRBV7-2 and TRBJ1-6; 12 nucleotides match TRBD1. Germline loops: CDR1 SGHTA, CDR2 FQGNSA. The CDR3 is made up of 16 amino acids. Germline trimming cut 7 bases from V and 4 bases from J; bases unmatched to any gene: 5. Written as DNA, the CDR3 is TGTGCCAGCAACCGGGACAGGGGGCTTTATAATTCACCCCTCCACTTT. This gives the protein CASNRDRGLYNSPLHF.

The V gene is TRBV27, the J gene TRBJ2-2, with D perhaps TRBD1 (5 bases). Germline V CDR1 and CDR2: MNHEY, SMNVEV (reference sequence). V lost 6 bases, J lost 1 base, and 18 bases lay in between. The CDR3 is 17 residues long. As DNA, the CDR3 is TGTGCCAGCAGCCTTGGGGCTCCTGGGCGGAACACCGGGGAGCTGTTTTTT. Its protein is CASSLGAPGRNTGELFF.

The V call is TRBV15, the J call TRBJ1-6; TRBD1 might be the D (6 bases). Per germline, CDR1 LNHNV and CDR2 YYDKDF (reference sequence). V lost 2 bases and J lost 7, with 9 bases in between. This CDR3 has 14 amino acids. This chain's CDR3 is CATSRWTANSPLHF. CDR3 coding DNA: TGTGCCACCAGCAGATGGACAGCCAATTCACCCCTCCACTTT. Filled out from reference TRBV15 and TRBJ1-6, the complete variable domain reads DAMVIQNPRYQVTQFGKPVTLSCSQTLNHNVMYWYQQKSSQAPKLLFHYYDKDFNNEADTPDNFQSRRPNTSFCFLDIRSPGLGDTAMYLCATSRWTANSPLHFGNGTRLTVT.

The rearrangement joins TRBV28 to TRBJ1-5, with D perhaps matching TRBD1 (6 bases). Trimming cost V 6 bases and J 4 bases, with 13 bases left between them. CDR1 MDHEN and CDR2 SYDVKM come from the germline V gene. CDR3 length equals 14 residues. The CDR3 region has the DNA TGTGCCAGCAGCTCCACAGGGACGAATCAGCCCCAGCATTTT. This sequence encodes CASSSTGTNQPQHF.

V and J are TRBV28 and TRBJ1-5; D uncertain. The V end was cut by 6 bases, the J end by 4 bases, with 19 bases between. Germline V lookup: CDR1 MDHEN, CDR2 SYDVKM. This CDR3 comprises 16 residues. The CDR3 protein is CASRRSLMGRNQPQHF. In nucleotides, the CDR3 is TGTGCCAGCAGACGGAGTTTGATGGGGAGGAATCAGCCCCAGCATTTT.

The J gene is TRBJ2-7, the V gene TRBV7-9, with 9 bases that match TRBD2. CDR1 and CDR2 (germline): SEHNR, FQNEAQ (reference sequence). The CDR3 loop spans 15 amino acids. V was clipped by 5 bases and J by 7 bases; unmatched bases: 12. The CDR3 loop reads CASSGTLAGWVEQYF. In DNA form, the CDR3 reads TGTGCCAGCAGCGGGACACTAGCGGGCTGGGTGGAGCAGTACTTC.